This passage covers 4 T cell receptor beta chains from one sample sequenced in a study of T cells in women clearing cervical HPV infection. Using immunoSEQ multiplex PCR, the repertoire was profiled, and TCRdb retains in-frame clones only, with some absent. The table for this sample gives about 46,000 clones. The sample taken for sequencing was blood buffy coat. These receptors came from a woman aged 18 to 75 with a cervical HPV16 infection that either progressed to CIN3+ or cleared (not recorded which).

Details on this clone: Mismatch with germline at one junction end may stem from a read error. The sequence runs out 3 residues before the end of the CDR3; the remainder is reconstructed from the germline J gene. The chain has TRBV7-7 and TRBJ2-3; a weak D match, TRBD2 (5 bases). The CDR3 is 15 residues long. Germline CDR1 reads SSHAT; CDR2 reads FNYEAQ (reference sequence). CDR3 DNA, as far as it was read: TGTGCTAGCAGCTTAAATCGGGCTAGCCTAGAGACG. Translation gives CASSLNRASLET. The complete CDR3 protein is CASSLNRASLETQYF.

CDR3: CAGRGTEAFF. The CDR3 bases that were read are TGTGCCGGGCGGGGCACTGAA. The chain employs TRBV30 and TRBJ1-1, with no clear D. The DNA ends 3 residues before the CDR3 does, and the rest of the CDR3 is filled in from the germline J gene. This CDR3 is 10 amino acids long. Trimming removed 8 bases from V and 4 bases from J, with 8 bases in between. The germline CDR1 and CDR2 sequences are GTSNPN and SVGIG (reference sequence).

Concerning this clone: At one end the junction does not follow the germline gene, possibly because of a read error. Sequencing ends 3 residues short of the CDR3 end; the germline J gene provides the rest. The chain is built from TRBV30 and TRBJ2-7; perhaps TRBD2 as D (6 bases). In germline, CDR1 is GTSNPN, CDR2 SVGIG (reference sequence). The CDR3 length is 14 residues. Incomplete CDR3 DNA: TGTGCCTGGGGTGTCCGGACGCGGGAACCCGAG. It specifies CAWGVRTREPE. The complete CDR3 protein is CAWGVRTREPEQYF.

Notes on this clone: The CDR3 goes on 3 residues after the read ends, and that part is filled in from the germline J gene. The gene calls are TRBV7-2 and TRBJ2-1, with 9 bases identical to TRBD2. V was pared by 2 bases and J by 8 bases, with 7 bases of the junction left unmatched. Per germline, CDR1 SGHTA and CDR2 FQGNSA. This CDR3 region has 15 residues. CDR3 DNA (partial): TGTGCCAGCAGCTTAACGGGACTAGCTCGGCATGAG. It translates to CASSLTGLARHE. The full CDR3 sequence reads CASSLTGLARHEQFF.